A selection of T cell receptor beta chains follows, all from one sample in a study of T cells in narcolepsy. This table comes from immunoSEQ multiplex PCR, and its TCRdb copy is limited to in-frame clones, with some not included. The sample includes around 25,000 clones, around 85% of them seen just once. The sample was CD45RA- memory CD4+ T cells from PBMCs. The receptors originated from a human donor with narcolepsy. The CDR3 runs from the conserved cysteine through the conserved F or W. The order of the fields is J gene, V gene, clone size, D gene, CDR3 protein, CDR3 DNA. A D gene is named only where the DNA matches it firmly. Sizes are listed as once, few or many counts, or a class when the clone is expanded.

J gene: TRBJ2-1; V gene: TRBV19; clone size: few; D gene: -; CDR3 protein: CASSIEGNEQFF; CDR3 DNA: TGTGCCAGTAGTATAGAGGGTAATGAGCAGTTCTTC